This entry describes one TCR beta chain. Its antigen remains unidentified. No base quality values were provided; no much bigger clone lies one nucleotide off. The data stem from a study of CD8 T cells in Susac syndrome (dated by TCRdb to the late 2010s). For context, the study as a whole: The study used repertoire sequencing to test whether antigen drove CD8+ T cell activation and differentiation in Susac syndrome. Broad study findings and their caveats: The study acknowledged that relatively few individuals were included in the TCR sequencing and HLA analysis.

High-throughput TCR beta sequencing profiled peripheral blood CD8+ and CD4+ T cells from healthy donors, Susac syndrome patients and multiple sclerosis patients. Healthy donors were included as age- and sex-matched controls. Bulk CD8+ and CD4+ T cells were purified by magnetic negative isolation, whereas CD8+ TEMRA cells were enriched by FACS. Blood was collected in EDTA tubes and processed within 24 hours, with PBMCs isolated through density gradient centrifugation. PBMCs intended for TCR sequencing were frozen in liquid nitrogen and were later thawed in a 37 degrees C water bath. The sorted or isolated CD4+, CD8+ and CD8+ TEMRA cells reached a purity of at least 90%. RNA was extracted using the RNeasy kit, and roughly 0.5 to 1 microgram was reverse transcribed with random hexamers. TCR beta CDR3 regions were amplified with the immunoSEQ multiplex PCR assay covering 54 Vbeta and 13 Jbeta segments. To correct PCR amplification bias, a synthetic template baseline was used for both primer optimization and computational correction. In the original analysis: Reads were annotated to V, D and J genes according to IMGT and were analyzed with immunoSEQ Analyzer, with only productive sequences retained. Clonality was computed as one minus Shannon entropy normalized by log2 of the number of productive unique sequences. For each patient and control, public and private clones were evaluated within the 100 most prevalent clones. Clones were defined as Susac-specific if absent from the healthy and MS cohorts, from 900 to 1,300 published viral clones and from other ImmuneACCESS disease sequences. In TCRdb, the public reads were trimmed at Q25 with fastp and aligned with MiXCR, with productive beta chains retained. Rows are combined by CDR3 protein, so each entry shows the most common genes and DNA. These V and J calls originate from TCRdb's pipeline instead of the authors' own analysis. The sample table lists roughly 200,000 distinct CDR3 sequences, over 85% of them with a count of one. The top ten hold approximately 0.1% of the sample.

For CDR1 and CDR2, the germline V gene (reference sequence) lists DFQATT and SNEGSKA. CDR3 length: 14 amino acids, cysteine to phenylalanine. Only CDR3 DNA remains: 42 bases, in frame from the first base. Trimming costs V 3 bases and J 6 bases, and their ends lie 17 bases apart. Material: CD4+ T cells from PBMCs. The TCR originated in a human donor in good health. Recombination joined TRBV20-1 with TRBJ1-2, with TRBD1 as a weak D call on 5 bases. The CDR3 region reads CSARGVALEDGYTF. The bases read TGCAGTGCTAGGGGGGTAGCCCTCGAAGATGGCTACACCTTC.